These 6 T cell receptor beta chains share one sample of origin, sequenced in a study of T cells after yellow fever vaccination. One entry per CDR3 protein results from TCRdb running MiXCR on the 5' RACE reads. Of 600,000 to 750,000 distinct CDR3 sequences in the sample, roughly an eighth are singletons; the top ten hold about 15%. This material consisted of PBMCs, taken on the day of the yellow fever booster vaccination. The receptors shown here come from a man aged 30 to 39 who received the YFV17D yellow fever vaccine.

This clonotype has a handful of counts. The CDR3 DNA reads TGCAGCGTGGCGAGCGGGAGGGCCTCCTACAATGAGCAGTTCTTC. It translates to CSVASGRASYNEQFF. The genes are TRBV29-1 and TRBJ2-1; the match to TRBD2 covers 10 bases. Trimming removed 6 bases from V and 0 bases from J; junction bases left unmatched: 5. The CDR3 is made up of 15 amino acids. CDR1 and CDR2 from the germline V gene are SQVTM and ANQGSEA.

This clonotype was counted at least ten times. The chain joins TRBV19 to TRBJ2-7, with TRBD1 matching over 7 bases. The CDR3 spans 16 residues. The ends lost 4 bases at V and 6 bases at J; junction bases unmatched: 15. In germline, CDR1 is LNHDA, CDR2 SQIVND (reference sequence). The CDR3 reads CASSTDPTGKTLEQYF. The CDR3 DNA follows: TGTGCCAGTAGTACCGACCCGACAGGGAAAACTCTCGAGCAGTACTTC.

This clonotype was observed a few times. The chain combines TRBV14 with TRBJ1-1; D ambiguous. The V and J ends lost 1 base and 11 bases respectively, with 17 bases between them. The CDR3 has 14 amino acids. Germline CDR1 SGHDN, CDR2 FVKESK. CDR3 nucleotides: TGTGCCAGCAGCCAAGCGGGGAATAGGCAGCGGGCTTTCTTT. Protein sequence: CASSQAGNRQRAFF. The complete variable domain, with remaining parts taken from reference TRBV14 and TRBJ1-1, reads EAGVTQFPSHSVIEKGQTVTLRCDPISGHDNLYWYRRVMGKEIKFLLHFVKESKQDESGMPNNRFLAERTGGTYSTLKVQPAELEDSGVYFCASSQAGNRQRAFFGQGTRLTVV.

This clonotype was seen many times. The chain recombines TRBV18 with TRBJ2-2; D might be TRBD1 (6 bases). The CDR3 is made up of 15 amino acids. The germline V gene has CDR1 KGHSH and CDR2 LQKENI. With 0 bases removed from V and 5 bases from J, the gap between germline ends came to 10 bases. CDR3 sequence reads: CASSPPARGTGELFF. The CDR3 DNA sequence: TGTGCCAGCTCACCACCAGCCAGGGGAACCGGGGAGCTGTTTTTT.

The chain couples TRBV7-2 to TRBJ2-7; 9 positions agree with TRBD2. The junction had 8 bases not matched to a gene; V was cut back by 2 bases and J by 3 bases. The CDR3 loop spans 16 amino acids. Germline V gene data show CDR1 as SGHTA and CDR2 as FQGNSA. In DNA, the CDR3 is TGTGCCAGCAGCTTATCCATAGCGGGAGATCTCTACGAGCAGTACTTC. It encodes CASSLSIAGDLYEQYF.

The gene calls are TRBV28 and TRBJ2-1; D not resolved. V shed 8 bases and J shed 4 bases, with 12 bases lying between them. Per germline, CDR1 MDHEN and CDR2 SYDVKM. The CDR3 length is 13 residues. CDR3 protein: CASQLDAYNEQFF. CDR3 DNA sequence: TGTGCCAGCCAACTGGACGCATACAATGAGCAGTTCTTC. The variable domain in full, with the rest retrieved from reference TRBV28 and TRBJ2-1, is DVKVTQSSRYLVKRTGEKVFLECVQDMDHENMFWYRQDPGLGLRLIYFSYDVKMKEKGDIPEGYSVSREKKERFSLILESASTNQTSMYLCASQLDAYNEQFFGPGTRLTVL.